This T cell receptor beta chain was obtained from a study of regulatory T cells in long-lasting Graves disease. Whole-study context: Duration of antithyroid drug therapy among newly diagnosed Graves' patients was under 3 months.

The time point was: newly diagnosed GD, antithyroid drugs for less than 3 months. PBMCs were the source of the RNA used for TCR sequencing. CDR3 regions were amplified by Arm-PCR using iRepertoire HTBI primers to build TCR beta libraries. TCRdb fed the multiplex PCR reads into MiXCR, producing one record per CDR3 protein. The table lists 300,000 to 450,000 distinct CDR3 sequences, around 15% of them singletons. Germline V gives CDR1 SQVTM, CDR2 ANQGSEA. V dropped 6 bases and J dropped 1 base, with 12 bases sitting between them. The CDR3 runs 13 residues. Sequenced here: peripheral blood mononuclear cells (PBMCs), sampled at new diagnosis, from a patient treated with antithyroid drugs. The V gene is TRBV29-1, the J gene TRBJ1-1; the D is unclear. This TCR came from a female donor with Graves disease. The CDR3, as DNA: TGCAGCGTCCTGACGGCGGGGAACACTGAAGCTTTCTTT. It yields the protein CSVLTAGNTEAFF. Full variable domain (remainder filled in from reference TRBV29-1 and TRBJ1-1): SAVISQKPSRDICQRGTSLTIQCQVDSQVTMMFWYRQQPGQSLTLIATANQGSEATYESGFVIDKFPISRPNLTFSTLTVSNMSPEDSSIYLCSVLTAGNTEAFFGQGTRLTVV.